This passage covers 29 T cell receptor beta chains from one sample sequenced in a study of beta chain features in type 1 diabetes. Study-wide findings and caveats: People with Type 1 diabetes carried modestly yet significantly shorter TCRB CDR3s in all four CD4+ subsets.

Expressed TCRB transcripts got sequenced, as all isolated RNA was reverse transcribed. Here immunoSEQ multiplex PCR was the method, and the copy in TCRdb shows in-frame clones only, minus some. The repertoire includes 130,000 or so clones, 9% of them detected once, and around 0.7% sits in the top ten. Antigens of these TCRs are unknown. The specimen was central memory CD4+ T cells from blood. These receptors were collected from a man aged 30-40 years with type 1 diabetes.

The chain's CDR3 is CASSQVAGGRETQYF. The CDR3 nucleotides read TGTGCCAGCAGCCAGGTAGCGGGGGGGCGCGAGACCCAGTACTTC. The chain joins TRBV14 to TRBJ2-5; 11 nucleotides match TRBD2. V dropped 3 bases and J dropped 5; count of bases not matched to a gene: 5. CDR1 is SGHDN and CDR2 is FVKESK in the germline V gene. The CDR3 spans 15 residues.

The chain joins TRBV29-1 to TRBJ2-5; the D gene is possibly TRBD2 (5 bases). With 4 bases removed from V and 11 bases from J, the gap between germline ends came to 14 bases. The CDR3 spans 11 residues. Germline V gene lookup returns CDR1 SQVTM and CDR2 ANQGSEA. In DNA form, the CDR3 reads TGCAGCGTTGGAGCGGCGCGAGAGCAGTACTTC. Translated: CSVGAAREQYF. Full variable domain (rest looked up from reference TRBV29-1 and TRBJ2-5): SAVISQKPSRDICQRGTSLTIQCQVDSQVTMMFWYRQQPGQSLTLIATANQGSEATYESGFVIDKFPISRPNLTFSTLTVSNMSPEDSSIYLCSVGAAREQYFGPGTRLLVL.

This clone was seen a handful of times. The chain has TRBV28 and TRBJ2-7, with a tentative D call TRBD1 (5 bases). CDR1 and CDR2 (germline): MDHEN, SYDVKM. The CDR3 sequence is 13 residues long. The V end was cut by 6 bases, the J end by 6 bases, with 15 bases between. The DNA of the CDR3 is TGTGCCAGCAGGGGGCCTGTGGTCGGCGAGCAGTACTTC. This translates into CASRGPVVGEQYF.

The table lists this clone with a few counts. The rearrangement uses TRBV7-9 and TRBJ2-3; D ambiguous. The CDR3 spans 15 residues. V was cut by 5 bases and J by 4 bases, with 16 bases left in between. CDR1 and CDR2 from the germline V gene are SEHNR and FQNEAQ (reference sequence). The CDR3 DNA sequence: TGTGCCAGCAGCGGGTACTACCTCCGTCCAGATACGCAGTATTTT. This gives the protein CASSGYYLRPDTQYF.

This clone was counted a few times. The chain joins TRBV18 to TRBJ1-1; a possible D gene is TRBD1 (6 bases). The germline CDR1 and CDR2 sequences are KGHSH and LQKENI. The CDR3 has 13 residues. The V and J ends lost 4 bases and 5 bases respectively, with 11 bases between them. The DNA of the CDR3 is TGTGCCAGCTCACTCGGGACATGGACTGAAGCTTTCTTT. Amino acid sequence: CASSLGTWTEAFF.

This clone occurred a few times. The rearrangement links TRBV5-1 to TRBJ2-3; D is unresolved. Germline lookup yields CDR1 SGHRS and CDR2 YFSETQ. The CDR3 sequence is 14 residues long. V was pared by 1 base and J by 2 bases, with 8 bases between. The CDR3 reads CASSLSLPTDTQYF. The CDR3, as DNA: TGCGCCAGCAGCTTGAGCCTACCCACAGATACGCAGTATTTT.

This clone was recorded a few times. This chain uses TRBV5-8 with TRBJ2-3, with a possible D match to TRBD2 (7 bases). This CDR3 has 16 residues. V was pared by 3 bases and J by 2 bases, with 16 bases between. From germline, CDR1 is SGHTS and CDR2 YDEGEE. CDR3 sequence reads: CASSSRGAGFTDTQYF. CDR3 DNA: TGTGCCAGCAGCTCCCGGGGGGCGGGGTTCACAGATACGCAGTATTTT.

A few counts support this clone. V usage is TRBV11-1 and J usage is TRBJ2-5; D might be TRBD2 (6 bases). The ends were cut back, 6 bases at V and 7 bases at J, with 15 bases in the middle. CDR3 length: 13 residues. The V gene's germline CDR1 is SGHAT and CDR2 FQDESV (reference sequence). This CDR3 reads CASSLEKAGTQYF. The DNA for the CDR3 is TGTGCCAGCAGTCTGGAAAAAGCGGGGACCCAGTACTTC.

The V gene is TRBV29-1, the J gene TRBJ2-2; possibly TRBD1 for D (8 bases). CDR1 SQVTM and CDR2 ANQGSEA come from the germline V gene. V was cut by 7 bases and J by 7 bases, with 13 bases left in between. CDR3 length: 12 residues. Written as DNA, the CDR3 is TGCAGCGAACACAGGGGGGGCGGGGAGCTGTTTTTT. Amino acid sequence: CSEHRGGGELFF.

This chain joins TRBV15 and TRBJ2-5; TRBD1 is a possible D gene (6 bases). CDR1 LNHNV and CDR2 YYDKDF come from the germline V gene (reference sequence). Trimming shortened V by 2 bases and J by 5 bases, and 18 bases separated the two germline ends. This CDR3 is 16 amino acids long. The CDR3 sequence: CATSRRPEWTAETQYF. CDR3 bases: TGTGCCACCAGCAGAAGACCCGAATGGACAGCCGAGACCCAGTACTTC.

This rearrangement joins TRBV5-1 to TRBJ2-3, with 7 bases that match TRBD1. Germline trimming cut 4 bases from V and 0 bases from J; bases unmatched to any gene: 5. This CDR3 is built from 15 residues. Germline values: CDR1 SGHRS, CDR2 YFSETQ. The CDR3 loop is CASSGGQPSTDTQYF. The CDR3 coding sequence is TGCGCCAGCAGCGGGGGACAGCCTAGCACAGATACGCAGTATTTT.

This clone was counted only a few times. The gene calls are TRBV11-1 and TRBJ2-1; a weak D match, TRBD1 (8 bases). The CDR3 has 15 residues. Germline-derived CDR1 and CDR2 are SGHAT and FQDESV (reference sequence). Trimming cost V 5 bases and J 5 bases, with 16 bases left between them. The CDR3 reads CASSPYRGRDNEQFF. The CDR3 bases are TGTGCCAGCAGCCCTTACAGGGGGAGGGACAATGAGCAGTTCTTC.

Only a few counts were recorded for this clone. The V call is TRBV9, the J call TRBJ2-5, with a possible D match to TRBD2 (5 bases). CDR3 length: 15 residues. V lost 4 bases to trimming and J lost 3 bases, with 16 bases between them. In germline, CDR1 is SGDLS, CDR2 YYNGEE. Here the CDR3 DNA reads TGTGCCAGCAGCACCCACCTAGCTGGAGAAGAGACCCAGTACTTC. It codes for CASSTHLAGEETQYF.

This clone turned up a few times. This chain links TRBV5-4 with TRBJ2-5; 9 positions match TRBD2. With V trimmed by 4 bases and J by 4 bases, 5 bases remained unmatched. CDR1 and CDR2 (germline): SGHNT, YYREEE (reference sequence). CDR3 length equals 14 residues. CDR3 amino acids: CASSVGTSPETQYF. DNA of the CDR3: TGTGCCAGCAGCGTTGGGACTAGCCCAGAGACCCAGTACTTC.

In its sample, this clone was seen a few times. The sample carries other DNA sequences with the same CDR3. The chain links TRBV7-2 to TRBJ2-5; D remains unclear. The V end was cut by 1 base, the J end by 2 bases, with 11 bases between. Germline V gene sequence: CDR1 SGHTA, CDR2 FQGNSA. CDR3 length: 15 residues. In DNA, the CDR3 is TGTGCCAGCAGCTTAGGGGCAAGCCTACAAGAGACCCAGTACTTC. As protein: CASSLGASLQETQYF. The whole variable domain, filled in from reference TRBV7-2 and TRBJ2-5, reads GAGVSQSPSNKVTEKGKDVELRCDPISGHTALYWYRQSLGQGLEFLIYFQGNSAPDKSGLPSDRFSAERTGGSVSTLTIQRTQQEDSAVYLCASSLGASLQETQYFGPGTRLLVL.

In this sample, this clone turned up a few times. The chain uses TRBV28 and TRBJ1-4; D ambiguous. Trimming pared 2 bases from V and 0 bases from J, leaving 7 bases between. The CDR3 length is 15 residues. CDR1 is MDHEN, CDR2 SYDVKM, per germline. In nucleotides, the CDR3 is TGTGCCAGCAGTTTAAGTGGCACAACTAATGAAAAACTGTTTTTT. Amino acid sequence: CASSLSGTTNEKLFF. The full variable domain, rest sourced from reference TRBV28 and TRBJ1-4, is DVKVTQSSRYLVKRTGEKVFLECVQDMDHENMFWYRQDPGLGLRLIYFSYDVKMKEKGDIPEGYSVSREKKERFSLILESASTNQTSMYLCASSLSGTTNEKLFFGSGTQLSVL.

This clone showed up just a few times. CDR3 residues: CAWKWLAHEQFF. DNA for the CDR3: TGTGCCTGGAAGTGGCTAGCTCATGAGCAGTTCTTC. V usage is TRBV30 and J usage is TRBJ2-1; D possibly corresponds to TRBD2 (5 bases). This CDR3 has 12 amino acids. Germline V gives CDR1 GTSNPN, CDR2 SVGIG (reference sequence). V lost 4 bases and J 8 bases, leaving 12 bases between the germline ends.

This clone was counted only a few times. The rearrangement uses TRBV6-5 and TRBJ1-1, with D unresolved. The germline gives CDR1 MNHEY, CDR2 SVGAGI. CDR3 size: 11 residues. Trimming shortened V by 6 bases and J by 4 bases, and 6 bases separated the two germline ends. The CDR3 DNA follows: TGTGCCAGCAGACAATCCACTGAAGCTTTCTTT. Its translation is CASRQSTEAFF.

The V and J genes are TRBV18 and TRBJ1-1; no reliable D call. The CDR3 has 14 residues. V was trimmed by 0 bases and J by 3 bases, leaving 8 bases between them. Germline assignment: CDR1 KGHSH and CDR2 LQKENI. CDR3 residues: CASSPPGGYTEAFF. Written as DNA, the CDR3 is TGTGCCAGCTCACCACCGGGAGGCTACACTGAAGCTTTCTTT.

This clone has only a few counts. The CDR3: CASSFGQNQPQHF. DNA for the CDR3: TGTGCCAGCAGCTTTGGGCAAAATCAGCCCCAGCATTTT. The V call is TRBV5-6, the J call TRBJ1-5, with D uncertain. The CDR3 has 13 residues. CDR1 and CDR2 (germline): SGHDT, YYEEEE. The V end was cut by 2 bases, the J end by 4 bases, with 7 bases between.

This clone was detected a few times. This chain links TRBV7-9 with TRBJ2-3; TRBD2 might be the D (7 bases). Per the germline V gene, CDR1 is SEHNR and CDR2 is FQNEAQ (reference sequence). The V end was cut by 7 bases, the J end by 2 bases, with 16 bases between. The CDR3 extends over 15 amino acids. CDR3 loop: CASTPLAGATDTQYF. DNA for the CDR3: TGTGCCAGCACCCCCCTGGCGGGGGCCACAGATACGCAGTATTTT.

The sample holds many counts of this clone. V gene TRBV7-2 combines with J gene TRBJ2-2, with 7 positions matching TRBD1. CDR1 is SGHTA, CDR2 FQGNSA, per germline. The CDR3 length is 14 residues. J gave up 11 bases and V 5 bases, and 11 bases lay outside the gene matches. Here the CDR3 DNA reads TGTGCCAGCAGCGTATGGGACAGCAAATTAGAGCTGTTTTTT. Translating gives CASSVWDSKLELFF.

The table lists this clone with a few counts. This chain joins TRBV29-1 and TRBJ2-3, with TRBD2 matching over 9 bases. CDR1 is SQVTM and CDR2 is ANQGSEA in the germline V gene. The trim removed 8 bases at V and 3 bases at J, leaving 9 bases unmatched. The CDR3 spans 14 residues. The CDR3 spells CSMKPGLATDTQYF. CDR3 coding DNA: TGCAGCATGAAACCGGGACTAGCAACAGATACGCAGTATTTT.

The CDR3 protein is CASSKTVNTEAFF. The CDR3 DNA reads as TGTGCCAGCAGTAAGACAGTGAACACTGAAGCTTTCTTT. The chain joins TRBV9 to TRBJ1-1; D perhaps matches TRBD1 (5 bases). There are 13 residues in the CDR3. V gave up 5 bases and J gave up 0 bases, with 8 bases separating them. In germline, CDR1 is SGDLS, CDR2 YYNGEE.

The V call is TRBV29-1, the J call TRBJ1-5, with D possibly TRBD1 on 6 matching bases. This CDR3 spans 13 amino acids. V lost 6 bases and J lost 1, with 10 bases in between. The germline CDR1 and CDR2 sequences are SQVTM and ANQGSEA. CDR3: CSVRQDSNQPQHF. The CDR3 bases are TGCAGCGTGAGACAGGACAGCAATCAGCCCCAGCATTTT.

Written as DNA, the CDR3 is TGTGCCAGCAGTTACTCGCCGGATCAGCCCCAGCATTTT. Its translation is CASSYSPDQPQHF. This rearrangement joins TRBV6-5 to TRBJ1-5; D ambiguous. The germline V and J ends were trimmed by 0 bases and 5 bases, with 5 bases remaining between them. The germline CDR1 and CDR2 sequences are MNHEY and SVGAGI. CDR3 length equals 13 residues.

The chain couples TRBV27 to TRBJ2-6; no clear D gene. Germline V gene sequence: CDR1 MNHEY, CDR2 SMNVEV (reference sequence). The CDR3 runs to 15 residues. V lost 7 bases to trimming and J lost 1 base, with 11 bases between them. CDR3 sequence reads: CASKTRLSGANVLTF. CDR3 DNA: TGTGCCAGCAAAACCAGGCTTTCTGGGGCCAACGTCCTGACTTTC. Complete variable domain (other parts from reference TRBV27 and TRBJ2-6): EAQVTQNPRYLITVTGKKLTVTCSQNMNHEYMSWYRQDPGLGLRQIYYSMNVEVTDKGDVPEGYKVSRKEKRNFPLILESPSPNQTSLYFCASKTRLSGANVLTFGAGSRLTVL.

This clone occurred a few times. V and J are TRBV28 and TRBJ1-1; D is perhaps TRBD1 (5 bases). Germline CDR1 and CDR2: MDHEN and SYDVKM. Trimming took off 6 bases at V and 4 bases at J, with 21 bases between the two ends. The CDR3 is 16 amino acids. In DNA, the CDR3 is TGTGCCAGCAGCTATTCATCGGGGGTAGGAGTCACTGAAGCTTTCTTT. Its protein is CASSYSSGVGVTEAFF.

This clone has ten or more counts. The CDR3 sequence: CASSFVERAPYEQYF. The CDR3 coding sequence is TGTGCCAGCAGCTTCGTTGAGCGGGCCCCCTACGAGCAGTACTTC. The V and J genes are TRBV7-9 and TRBJ2-7; a weak D match, TRBD2 (6 bases). Per the germline V gene, CDR1 is SEHNR and CDR2 is FQNEAQ (reference sequence). V was pared by 3 bases and J by 2 bases, with 14 bases between. CDR3 size: 15 residues. The entire variable domain, with the rest obtained from reference TRBV7-9 and TRBJ2-7, is as follows: DTGVSQNPRHKITKRGQNVTFRCDPISEHNRLYWYRQTLGQGPEFLTYFQNEAQLEKSRLLSDRFSAERPKGSFSTLEIQRTEQGDSAMYLCASSFVERAPYEQYFGPGTRLTVT.